The clone carrying this TCR beta chain was recorded at least ten times. Its antigen is as yet unknown. These data are taken from a study of identical twins. Study findings and constraints: Abundant cord blood beta clonotypes carried fewer insertions; memory repertoires showed none. With monozygotic twins, out-of-frame TCR alpha sharing exceeded what models estimated.

TCRdb passed the 5' RACE reads through MiXCR, listing each CDR3 protein once. The table includes hundreds of thousands of distinct CDR3 sequences, 9% to 15% detected once. Losses at the gene ends were 6 bases for V and 3 bases for J; bases not matched to a gene: 3. The CDR3 totals 12 residues. The V gene's germline CDR1 is DFQATT and CDR2 SNEGSKA (reference sequence). A further study also used this sample, focusing on yellow fever vaccine responses in identical twins.

The source is a woman aged 18-35 years in good health. The chain couples TRBV20-1 to TRBJ1-1, with 8 bases aligning to TRBD1. The material sequenced was PBMCs. CDR3 sequence reads: CSAKTGDTEAFF. CDR3 nucleotide sequence: TGCAGTGCCAAGACAGGGGACACTGAAGCTTTCTTT.